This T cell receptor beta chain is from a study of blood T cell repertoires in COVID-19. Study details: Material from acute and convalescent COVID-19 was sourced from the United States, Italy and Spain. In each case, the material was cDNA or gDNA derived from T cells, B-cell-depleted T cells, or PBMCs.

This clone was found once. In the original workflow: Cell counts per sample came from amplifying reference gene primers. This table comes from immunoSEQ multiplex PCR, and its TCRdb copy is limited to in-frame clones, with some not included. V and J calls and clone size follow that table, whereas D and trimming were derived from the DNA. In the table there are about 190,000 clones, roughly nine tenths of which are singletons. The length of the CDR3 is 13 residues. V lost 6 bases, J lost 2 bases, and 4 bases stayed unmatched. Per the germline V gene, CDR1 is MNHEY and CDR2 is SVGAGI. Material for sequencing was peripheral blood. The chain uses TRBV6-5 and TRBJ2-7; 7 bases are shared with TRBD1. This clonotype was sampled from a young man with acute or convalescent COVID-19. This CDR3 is CASRRDSTYEQYF. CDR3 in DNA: TGTGCCAGCAGAAGGGACAGTACCTACGAGCAGTACTTC.